These 29 T cell receptor beta chains were sequenced from one sample in a study of glioma-infiltrating T cells. The iRepertoire nested amplicon-rescue multiplex PCR amplified TCR alpha and beta CDR3s from RNA. In TCRdb, the multiplex PCR reads were re-called with MiXCR into one record per CDR3 protein. Of around 390,000 distinct CDR3 sequences in the sample, around 38% were seen once. Sample: glioma tissue, nonneoplastic brain tissue, or PBMCs (not recorded which). The receptors were gathered from a human donor with low-grade glioma or glioblastoma, undergoing nonglioma brain surgery, or in good health (not recorded which).

Notes on this clonotype: The junction and the germline gene differ at one end; a read error may be behind it. The V gene is TRBV3-1, the J gene TRBJ2-6; D perhaps matches TRBD1 (5 bases). There are 13 residues in the CDR3. Per the germline V gene, CDR1 is LGHDT and CDR2 is YNNKEL (reference sequence). The CDR3 reads CASRSPGANILTF. CDR3 nucleotides: TGTGCCAGCAGGAGCCCTGGGGCCAACATCCTGACTTTT.

This clonotype appeared once. This rearrangement joins TRBV7-2 to TRBJ1-1; a weak D match, TRBD1 (6 bases). The V and J ends lost 8 bases and 3 bases respectively, with 13 bases between them. Per germline, CDR1 SGHTA and CDR2 FQGNSA. The CDR3 extends over 13 amino acids. CDR3 residues: CASGPRTDTEAFF. The CDR3 coding sequence is TGTGCCAGCGGCCCGAGGACAGACACTGAAGCTTTCTTT.

About this clonotype itself: One end of the junction is discordant with germline, which a read error may explain. The V and J genes are TRBV6-2 or TRBV6-3 and TRBJ2-7, with 8 bases lining up with TRBD1. TRBJ2-1 matches the DNA end more closely, so the J call is doubtful. Looked up from germline, CDR1 is MNHEY and CDR2 is SVGEGT. The CDR3 runs to 16 residues. This CDR3 reads CAISNDRGPLFDEQFF. In DNA, the CDR3 is TGTGCCATCAGTAATGACAGGGGACCCCTCTTTGATGAGCAGTTCTTC.

This chain joins TRBV7-6 and TRBJ1-5; D not certain. Deletions cut 1 base from V and 4 bases from J, with 8 bases between. Germline V lookup: CDR1 SGHVS, CDR2 FNYEAQ. The CDR3 spans 14 residues. This CDR3 is CASSLGVPNQPQHF. CDR3 bases: TGTGCCAGCAGCTTAGGGGTGCCGAATCAGCCCCAGCATTTT.

This clonotype came up many times. The chain employs TRBV28 and TRBJ1-5; D is uncertain. The CDR3 extends over 14 amino acids. Per germline, CDR1 MDHEN and CDR2 SYDVKM. V was cut by 4 bases and J by 1 base, with 8 bases left in between. CDR3 protein: CASSYIRSNQPQHF. Here the CDR3 DNA reads TGTGCCAGCAGTTATATCAGGAGCAATCAGCCCCAGCATTTT.

On this clonotype: A read error may be the cause here, since a much bigger clone is one base away. This rearrangement joins TRBV20-1 to TRBJ1-1; weak D call: TRBD1 (5 bases). Trimming stripped 6 bases from V and 2 bases from J, with 13 bases between. The germline V gene has CDR1 DFQATT and CDR2 SNEGSKA (reference sequence). The CDR3 is made up of 13 amino acids. CDR3 nucleotides: TGCAGTGCCCACAGGACAAGCAACACTGAAGCTTTCTTT. Translated: CSAHRTSNTEAFF.

Ten or more counts support this clonotype. The chain joins TRBV6-1 to TRBJ2-7, with TRBD1 identical over 7 bases. The CDR3 contains 13 residues. The germline V gene has CDR1 MNHNS and CDR2 SASEGT. Trimming cost V 5 bases and J 3 bases; bases outside gene matches: 4. This CDR3 reads CASSTRTGYEQYF. For the CDR3, the DNA is TGTGCCAGCAGTACCAGGACAGGCTACGAGCAGTACTTC.

This chain links TRBV27 with TRBJ2-7, with D perhaps matching TRBD1 (6 bases). Germline CDR1 reads MNHEY; CDR2 reads SMNVEV (reference sequence). This CDR3 comprises 15 residues. Trimming cost V 2 bases and J 4 bases, with 15 bases left between them. CDR3 loop: CASSLRWDTEYEQYF. CDR3 sequence (DNA): TGTGCCAGCAGTTTACGCTGGGACACGGAATACGAGCAGTACTTC.

The chain is built from TRBV19 and TRBJ2-3; 8 nucleotides match TRBD2. CDR3 length: 17 amino acids. J was trimmed by 2 bases and V by 5 bases; bases with no gene match: 12. The germline gives CDR1 LNHDA, CDR2 SQIVND (reference sequence). In nucleotides, the CDR3 is TGTGCCAGTAGTCTAAGCGGGAGCGGTTCAGCCACAGATACGCAGTATTTT. Translated: CASSLSGSGSATDTQYF. The full variable domain, rest sourced from reference TRBV19 and TRBJ2-3, is DGGITQSPKYLFRKEGQNVTLSCEQNLNHDAMYWYRQDPGQGLRLIYYSQIVNDFQKGDIAEGYSVSREKKESFPLTVTSAQKNPTAFYLCASSLSGSGSATDTQYFGPGTRLTVL.

CDR3: CASSTDRGSSTDTQYF. The CDR3, as DNA: TGTGCCAGCAGCACTGACAGGGGTTCCAGCACAGATACGCAGTATTTT. This rearrangement joins TRBV5-4 to TRBJ2-3, with 8 bases aligning to TRBD1. CDR3 length: 16 amino acids. The junction had 7 bases not matched to a gene; V was cut back by 4 bases and J by 0 bases. Germline-derived CDR1 and CDR2 are SGHNT and YYREEE (reference sequence).

This clonotype was seen repeatedly, ten times or more. The CDR3 sequence: CASSLLPGNTEAFF. The CDR3 region has the DNA TGTGCCAGCAGTTTATTGCCCGGGAACACTGAAGCTTTCTTT. The gene calls are TRBV27 and TRBJ1-1; D not certain. Germline V gene data show CDR1 as MNHEY and CDR2 as SMNVEV (reference sequence). The CDR3 extends over 14 amino acids. Trimming stripped 1 base from V and 1 base from J, with 7 bases between.

For this clonotype: A much larger clone differs from this one at a single base, so this may be a read error. This chain uses TRBV28 with TRBJ2-5; no clear D gene. This CDR3 spans 15 amino acids. Germline CDR1 MDHEN, CDR2 SYDVKM. Trimming took off 3 bases at V and 2 bases at J, with 13 bases between the two ends. The CDR3 sequence is CASSFTVEGQETQYF. The CDR3 bases are TGTGCCAGCAGTTTTACAGTGGAAGGGCAAGAGACCCAGTACTTC.

Comments on this clonotype: A single base separates this from a much larger clone, so it may be a read error. This rearrangement joins TRBV6-1 to TRBJ1-1; a possible D gene is TRBD1 (5 bases). Looked up from germline, CDR1 is MNHNS and CDR2 is SASEGT. The CDR3 length is 16 residues. The CDR3 is CASSPPGVRMNTKAFF. The CDR3 DNA is TGTGCCAGCAGTCCCCCGGGGGTACGAATGAACACTAAAGCTTTCTTT.

The gene calls are TRBV20-1 and TRBJ2-5; 9 bases are shared with TRBD2. Per germline, CDR1 DFQATT and CDR2 SNEGSKA (reference sequence). This CDR3 region has 13 residues. V shed 6 bases and J 5 bases; nucleotides not matched to a gene: 7. This CDR3 reads CSARLAGVETQYF. Written as DNA, the CDR3 is TGCAGTGCCCGCTTAGCGGGAGTCGAGACCCAGTACTTC.

The sample holds many counts of this clonotype. The V and J genes are TRBV27 and TRBJ2-7; no reliable D call. The CDR3 totals 12 residues. The germline gives CDR1 MNHEY, CDR2 SMNVEV (reference sequence). V was pared by 6 bases and J by 1 base, with 7 bases between. In DNA, the CDR3 is TGTGCCAGCAGGGGCAGTTCCTACGAGCAGTACTTC. This codes for CASRGSSYEQYF.

This clonotype was recorded many times. The genes are TRBV20-1 and TRBJ2-3; no definite D call. Germline assignment: CDR1 DFQATT and CDR2 SNEGSKA (reference sequence). V lost 4 bases and J lost 2, with 13 bases in between. The CDR3 spans 14 residues. DNA for the CDR3: TGCAGTGCTAAAGGACCGTGGTCCACAGATACGCAGTATTTT. This codes for CSAKGPWSTDTQYF.

Notes on this clonotype: Since no conserved phenylalanine or tryptophan closes the CDR3, a read error is the likely cause. The chain joins TRBV12-3 or TRBV12-4 to TRBJ2-3; D unclear. V lost 6 bases to trimming and J lost 6 bases, with 7 bases between them. This CDR3 spans 11 amino acids. The DNA of the CDR3 is TGTGCCAGCAGCCTAGGGGATACGCAGTATTTA. It yields the protein CASSLGDTQYL.

V usage is TRBV27 and J usage is TRBJ2-3; maybe TRBD2 (6 bases). The CDR3 runs to 15 residues. Germline V gives CDR1 MNHEY, CDR2 SMNVEV (reference sequence). Trimming stripped 1 base from V and 3 bases from J, with 11 bases between. CDR3 residues: CASSLFGGRTDTQYF. The CDR3 nucleotides are TGTGCCAGCAGTTTATTCGGGGGAAGAACAGATACGCAGTATTTT.

This clonotype was observed a single time. This may come from a read error, since a much larger clone is one base off. This chain uses TRBV15 with TRBJ1-1, with D tentatively TRBD1 (6 bases). The CDR3 runs 14 residues. From germline, CDR1 is LNHNV and CDR2 YYDKDF (reference sequence). The CDR3, as DNA: TGTGCCACCGGCAGAGAGGGGGGAAGAACTGAAGCTTTCTTT. The encoded protein is CATGREGGRTEAFF.

J is TRBJ2-5 and V is TRBV20-1, with TRBD2 matching 9 bases. The CDR3 contains 16 residues. Germline CDR1 is DFQATT and CDR2 is SNEGSKA (reference sequence). V lost 0 bases to trimming and J lost 5 bases; unmatched junction nucleotides: 10. In DNA, the CDR3 is TGCAGTGCTAGAGATGTCGCTAGCGGGACTTCGGAGACCCAGTACTTC. This gives the protein CSARDVASGTSETQYF.

Concerning this clonotype: Possible read error: a much larger clone is one base away. The chain recombines TRBV6-1 with TRBJ1-5; no clear D. Trimming stripped 5 bases from V and 8 bases from J, with 4 bases between. The germline V gene has CDR1 MNHNS and CDR2 SASEGT. This CDR3 contains 10 residues. The CDR3 loop reads CASSHEPQHF. CDR3 DNA: TGTGCCAGCAGTCACGAGCCCCAGCATTTT.

There are many counts of this clonotype. The chain carries TRBV19 and TRBJ2-1; the D call may be TRBD1 or TRBD2 (5 bases each). CDR3 length equals 15 residues. Trimming removed 9 bases at V and 0 bases at J, with 15 bases between. Per the germline V gene, CDR1 is LNHDA and CDR2 is SQIVND (reference sequence). The DNA for the CDR3 is TGTGCCAGCAGCTTGGGACCGAGCTCCTACAATGAGCAGTTCTTC. Translated: CASSLGPSSYNEQFF.

Concerning this clonotype itself: The junction and the germline gene differ at one end; a read error may be behind it. This chain connects TRBV6-2 or TRBV6-3 to TRBJ1-1; D call uncertain. This CDR3 has 14 residues. CDR1 MNHEY and CDR2 SVGEGT come from the germline V gene. This chain's CDR3 is CASSGQTRNTEALF. CDR3 DNA sequence: TGTGCCAGCAGCGGCCAGACAAGGAACACTGAAGCTCTCTTT.

This clonotype was found a few times. The chain links TRBV19 to TRBJ2-6; D gene ambiguous. The CDR3 extends over 13 amino acids. CDR1 and CDR2 from the germline V gene are LNHDA and SQIVND (reference sequence). The ends were cut back, 7 bases at V and 1 base at J, with 5 bases in the middle. Here the CDR3 reads CASKESGANVLTF. The CDR3 nucleotides are TGTGCCAGTAAGGAGTCTGGGGCCAACGTCCTGACTTTC. Using reference TRBV19 and TRBJ2-6 for the parts outside the CDR3, the full variable domain is DGGITQSPKYLFRKEGQNVTLSCEQNLNHDAMYWYRQDPGQGLRLIYYSQIVNDFQKGDIAEGYSVSREKKESFPLTVTSAQKNPTAFYLCASKESGANVLTFGAGSRLTVL.

This clonotype was observed a handful of times. V and J are TRBV15 and TRBJ1-6; D gene unclear. Germline V gene sequence: CDR1 LNHNV, CDR2 YYDKDF (reference sequence). V lost 6 bases and J lost 8, with 14 bases in between. The CDR3 runs to 14 residues. The DNA of the CDR3 is TGTGCCACCAGACTCCGGGCTTCGGATTCACCCCTCCACTTT. This sequence encodes CATRLRASDSPLHF.

The chain couples TRBV6-1 to TRBJ1-1, with TRBD1 matching over 9 bases. This CDR3 region has 14 residues. The V and J ends lost 5 bases and 5 bases, in that order; junction bases with no gene match: 6. Germline loops: CDR1 MNHNS, CDR2 SASEGT. CDR3 residues: CASSYPDRGTEAFF. Here the CDR3 DNA reads TGTGCCAGCAGTTACCCGGACAGGGGTACTGAAGCTTTCTTT.

As concerns this clonotype: A much larger clonotype is one base distant, so this may be a read error. The chain uses TRBV6-1 and TRBJ2-5; the D is unclear. Germline V gives CDR1 MNHNS, CDR2 SASEGT. Deletions cut 8 bases from V and 6 bases from J, with 13 bases between. The CDR3 spans 12 residues. The CDR3 is CASGPEGKTQYF. The CDR3, as DNA: TGTGCCAGCGGCCCGGAAGGAAAGACCCAGTACTTC.

The J gene is TRBJ1-1, the V gene TRBV20-1, with D perhaps TRBD1 (5 bases). Trimming took 5 bases from V and 6 from J, leaving 19 bases between them. The CDR3 has 14 amino acids. Germline V lookup: CDR1 DFQATT, CDR2 SNEGSKA (reference sequence). Written as DNA, the CDR3 is TGCAGTGCTTTCAATTTTCAGGGAACGGCTGAAGCTTTCTTT. Its translation is CSAFNFQGTAEAFF.

This clonotype was observed many times. The V gene is TRBV7-9, the J gene TRBJ1-5, with D unresolved. The CDR3 runs to 13 residues. The V gene lost 5 bases and the J gene lost 4 bases, with 9 bases spanning the gap. CDR1 and CDR2 from the germline V gene are SEHNR and FQNEAQ (reference sequence). The CDR3 DNA follows: TGTGCCAGCAGCACCCAGGAGAATCAGCCCCAGCATTTT. Translation: CASSTQENQPQHF.